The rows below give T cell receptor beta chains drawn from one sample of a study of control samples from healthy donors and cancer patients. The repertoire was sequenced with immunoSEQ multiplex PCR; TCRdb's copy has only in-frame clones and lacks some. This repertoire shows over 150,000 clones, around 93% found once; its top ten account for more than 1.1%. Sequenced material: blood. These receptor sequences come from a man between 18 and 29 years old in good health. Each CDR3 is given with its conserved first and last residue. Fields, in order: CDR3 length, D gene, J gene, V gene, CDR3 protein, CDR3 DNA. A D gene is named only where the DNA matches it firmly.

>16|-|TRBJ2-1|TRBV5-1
CASSLQGQAQGGEQFF
TGCGCCAGCAGCTTGCAAGGACAAGCCCAGGGAGGTGAGCAGTTCTTC
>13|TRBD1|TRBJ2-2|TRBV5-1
CASRQGMTGELFF
TGCGCCAGCCGACAGGGTATGACCGGGGAGCTGTTTTTT
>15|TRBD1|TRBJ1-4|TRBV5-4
CASSFDRDKNEKLFF
TGTGCCAGCAGCTTTGACAGGGATAAGAATGAAAAACTGTTTTTT
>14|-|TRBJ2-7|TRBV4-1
CASSLPSVTYEQYF
TGCGCCAGCAGCCTTCCTAGTGTGACCTACGAGCAGTACTTC
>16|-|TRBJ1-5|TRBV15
CATTRGSGGAGQPQHF
TGTGCCACCACCCGGGGTAGTGGGGGCGCAGGTCAGCCCCAGCATTTT
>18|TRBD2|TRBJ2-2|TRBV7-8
CASSSTSGPALNTGELFF
TGTGCCAGCAGCTCTACTAGCGGGCCCGCGCTCAACACCGGGGAGCTGTTTTTT
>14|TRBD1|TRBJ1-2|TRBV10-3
CAISESTGGDGYTF
TGTGCCATCAGTGAGTCGACAGGGGGGGATGGCTACACCTTC
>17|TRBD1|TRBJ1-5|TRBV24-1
CATSGRGQGYSNQPQHF
TGTGCCACCAGTGGTCGCGGACAGGGGTATAGCAATCAGCCCCAGCATTTT
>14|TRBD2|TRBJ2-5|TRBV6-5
CASRDSGGAGTQYF
TGTGCCAGCAGAGATAGCGGGGGGGCCGGGACCCAGTACTTC
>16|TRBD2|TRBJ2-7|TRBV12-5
CASGPQGLAGTYKQYF
TGTGCTAGTGGTCCACAAGGACTAGCGGGGACTTATAAGCAGTACTTC
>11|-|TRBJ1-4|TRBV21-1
CASSIRLKLFF
TGTGCCAGCAGCATTCGCTTGAAACTGTTTTTT
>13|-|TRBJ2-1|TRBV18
CASSPQLAHEQFF
TGTGCCAGCTCACCACAACTAGCCCATGAGCAGTTCTTC
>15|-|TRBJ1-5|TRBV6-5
CASRGTAFGIQPQHF
TGTGCCAGCAGGGGCACAGCGTTCGGAATTCAGCCCCAGCATTTT
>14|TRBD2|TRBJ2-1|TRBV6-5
CASSYGGGAVEQFF
TGTGCCAGCAGTTACGGCGGGGGGGCGGTTGAGCAGTTCTTC
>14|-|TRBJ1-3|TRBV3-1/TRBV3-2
CASSQHGSGNTIYF
TGTGCCAGCAGCCAACACGGCTCTGGAAACACCATATATTTT